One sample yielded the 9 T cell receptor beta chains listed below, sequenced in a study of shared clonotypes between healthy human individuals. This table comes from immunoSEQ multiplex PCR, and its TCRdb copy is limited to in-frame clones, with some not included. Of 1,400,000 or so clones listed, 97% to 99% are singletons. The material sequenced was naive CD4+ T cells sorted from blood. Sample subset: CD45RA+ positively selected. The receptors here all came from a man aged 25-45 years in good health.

CDR3 residues: CASSQDFESTDTQYF. The DNA of the CDR3 is TGCGCCAGCAGCCAAGATTTCGAGAGCACAGATACGCAGTATTTT. The chain recombines TRBV4-3 with TRBJ2-3, with unresolved D. The V gene's germline CDR1 is LGHNA and CDR2 YSLEER. This CDR3 has 15 residues. The V gene lost 0 bases and the J gene lost 0 bases, with 7 bases spanning the gap.

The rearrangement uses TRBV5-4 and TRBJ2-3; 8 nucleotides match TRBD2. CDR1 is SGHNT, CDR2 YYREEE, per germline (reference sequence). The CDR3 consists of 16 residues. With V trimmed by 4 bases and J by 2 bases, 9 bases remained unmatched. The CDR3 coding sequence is TGTGCCAGCAGCCCACCAGTAGCGGGGCTCACAGATACGCAGTATTTT. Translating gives CASSPPVAGLTDTQYF.

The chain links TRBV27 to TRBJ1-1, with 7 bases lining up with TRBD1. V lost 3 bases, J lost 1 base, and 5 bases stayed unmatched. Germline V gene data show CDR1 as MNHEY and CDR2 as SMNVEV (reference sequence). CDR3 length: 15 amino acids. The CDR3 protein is CASSLTTGPNTEAFF. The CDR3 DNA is TGTGCCAGCAGTTTGACGACAGGGCCGAACACTGAAGCTTTCTTT.

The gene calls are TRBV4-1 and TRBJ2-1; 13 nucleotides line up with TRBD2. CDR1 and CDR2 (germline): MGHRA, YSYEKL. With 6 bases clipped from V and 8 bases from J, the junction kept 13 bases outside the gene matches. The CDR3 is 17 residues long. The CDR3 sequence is CASRPNWTSGRTYEQFF. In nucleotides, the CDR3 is TGCGCCAGCAGGCCAAACTGGACTAGCGGGAGAACCTATGAGCAGTTCTTC.

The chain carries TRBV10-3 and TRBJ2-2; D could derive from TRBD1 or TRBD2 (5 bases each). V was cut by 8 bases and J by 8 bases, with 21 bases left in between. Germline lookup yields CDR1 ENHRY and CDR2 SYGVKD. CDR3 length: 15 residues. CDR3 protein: CAIAGTVGLVGELFF. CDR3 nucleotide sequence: TGTGCCATCGCCGGGACGGTGGGGCTTGTAGGGGAGCTGTTTTTT.

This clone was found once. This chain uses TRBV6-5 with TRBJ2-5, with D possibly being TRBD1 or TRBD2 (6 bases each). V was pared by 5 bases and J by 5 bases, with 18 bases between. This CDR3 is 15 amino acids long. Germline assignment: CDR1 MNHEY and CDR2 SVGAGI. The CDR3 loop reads CASSIGGPFGETQYF. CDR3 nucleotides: TGTGCCAGCAGTATCGGGGGCCCGTTTGGGGAGACCCAGTACTTC.

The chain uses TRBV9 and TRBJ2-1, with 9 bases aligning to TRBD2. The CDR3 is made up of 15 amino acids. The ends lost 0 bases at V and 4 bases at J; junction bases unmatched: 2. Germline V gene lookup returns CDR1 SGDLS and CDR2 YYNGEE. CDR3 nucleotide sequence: TGTGCCAGCAGCGTAGAAACTAGCGGGTACAATGAGCAGTTCTTC. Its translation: CASSVETSGYNEQFF.

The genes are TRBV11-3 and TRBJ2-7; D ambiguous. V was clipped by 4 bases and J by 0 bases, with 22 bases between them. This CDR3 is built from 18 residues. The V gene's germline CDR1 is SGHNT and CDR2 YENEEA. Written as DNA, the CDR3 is TGTGCCAGCAGCTCGCCCGTAGCCCCCTTTGCCCTCTCCTACGAGCAGTACTTC. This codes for CASSSPVAPFALSYEQYF. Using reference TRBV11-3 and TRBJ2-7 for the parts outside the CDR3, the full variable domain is EAGVVQSPRYKIIEKKQPVAFWCNPISGHNTLYWYLQNLGQGPELLIRYENEEAVDDSQLPKDRFSAERLKGVDSTLKIQPAELGDSAVYLCASSSPVAPFALSYEQYFGPGTRLTVT.

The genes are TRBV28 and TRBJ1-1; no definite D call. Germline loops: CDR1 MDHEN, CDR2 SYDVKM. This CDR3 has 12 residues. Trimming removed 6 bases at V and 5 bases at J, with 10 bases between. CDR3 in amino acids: CASSRLMTEAFF. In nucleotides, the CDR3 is TGTGCCAGCAGCCGTCTTATGACTGAAGCTTTCTTT.